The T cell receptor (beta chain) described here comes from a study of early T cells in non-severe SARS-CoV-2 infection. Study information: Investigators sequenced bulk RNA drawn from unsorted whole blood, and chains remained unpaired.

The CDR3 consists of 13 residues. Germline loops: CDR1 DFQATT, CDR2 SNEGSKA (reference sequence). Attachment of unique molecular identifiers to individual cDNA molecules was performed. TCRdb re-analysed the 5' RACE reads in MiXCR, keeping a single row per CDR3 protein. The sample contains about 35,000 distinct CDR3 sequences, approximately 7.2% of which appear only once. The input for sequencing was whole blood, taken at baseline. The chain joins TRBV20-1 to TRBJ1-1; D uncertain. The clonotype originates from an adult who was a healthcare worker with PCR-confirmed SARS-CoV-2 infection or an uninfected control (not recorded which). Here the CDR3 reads CSPRASGGTEAFF. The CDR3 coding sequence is TGCAGCCCCCGCGCTTCAGGCGGTACTGAAGCTTTCTTT.